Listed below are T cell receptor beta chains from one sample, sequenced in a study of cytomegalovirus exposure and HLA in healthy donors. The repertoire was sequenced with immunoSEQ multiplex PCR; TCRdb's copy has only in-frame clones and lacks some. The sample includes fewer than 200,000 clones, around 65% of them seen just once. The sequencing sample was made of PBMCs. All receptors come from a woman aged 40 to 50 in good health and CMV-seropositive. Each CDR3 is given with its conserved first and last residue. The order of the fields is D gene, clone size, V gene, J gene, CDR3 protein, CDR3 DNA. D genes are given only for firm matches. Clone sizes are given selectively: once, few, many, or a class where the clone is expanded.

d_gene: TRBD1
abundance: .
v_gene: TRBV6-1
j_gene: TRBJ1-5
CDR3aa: CASSVGQGNEPQHF
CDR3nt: TGTGCCAGCAGTGTCGGACAGGGAAACGAGCCCCAGCATTTT

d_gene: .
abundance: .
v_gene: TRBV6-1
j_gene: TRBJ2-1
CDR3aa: CASTPGWGGNEQFF
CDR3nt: TGTGCCAGCACCCCTGGCTGGGGAGGCAATGAGCAGTTCTTC

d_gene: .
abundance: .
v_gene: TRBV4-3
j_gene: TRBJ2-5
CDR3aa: CASSQDLAGETQYF
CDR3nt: TGCGCCAGCAGCCAAGATCTGGCGGGGGAGACCCAGTACTTC

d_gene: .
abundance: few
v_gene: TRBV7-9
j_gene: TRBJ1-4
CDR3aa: CSSSLVDSNEKLFF
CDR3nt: TGTTCCAGCAGCTTAGTGGACAGTAATGAAAAACTGTTTTTT

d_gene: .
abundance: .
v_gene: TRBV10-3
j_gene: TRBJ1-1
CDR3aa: CAITDPGTEAFF
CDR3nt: TGTGCCATCACGGATCCCGGGACTGAAGCTTTCTTT

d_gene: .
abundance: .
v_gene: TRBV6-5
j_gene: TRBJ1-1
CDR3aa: CASSRTAAREAFF
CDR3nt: TGTGCCAGCAGCCGGACAGCGGCCCGTGAAGCTTTCTTT

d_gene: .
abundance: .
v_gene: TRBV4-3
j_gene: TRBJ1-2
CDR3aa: CASSQDSVITF
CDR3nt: TGCGCCAGCAGCCAAGATTCAGTAATCACCTTC

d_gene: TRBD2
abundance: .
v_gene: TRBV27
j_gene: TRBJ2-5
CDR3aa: CASSLRGLTSGRFMETQYF
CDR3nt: TGTGCCAGCAGTTTAAGGGGGTTGACTAGCGGGAGATTCATGGAGACCCAGTACTTC

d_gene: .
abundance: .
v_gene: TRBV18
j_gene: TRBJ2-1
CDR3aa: CASSPPGEGKFF
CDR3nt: TGTGCCAGCTCACCACCCGGGGAAGGGAAGTTCTTC

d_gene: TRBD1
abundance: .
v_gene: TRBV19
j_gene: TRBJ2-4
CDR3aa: CASSGDRVLGNIQYF
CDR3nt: TGTGCCAGTAGCGGGGACAGGGTTTTGGGAAACATTCAGTACTTC

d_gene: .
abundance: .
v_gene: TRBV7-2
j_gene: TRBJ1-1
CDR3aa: CASQGTGRSGITEAFF
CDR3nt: TGTGCCAGTCAGGGAACAGGGCGCAGTGGGATCACTGAAGCTTTCTTT

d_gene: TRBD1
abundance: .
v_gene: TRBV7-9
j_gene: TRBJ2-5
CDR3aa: CASSLAPGQGDETQYF
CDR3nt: TGTGCCAGCAGCTTAGCCCCCGGACAGGGGGACGAGACCCAGTACTTC

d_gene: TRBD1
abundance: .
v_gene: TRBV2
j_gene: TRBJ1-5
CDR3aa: CASSEVQGVYQPQHF
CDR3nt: TGTGCCAGCAGTGAGGTCCAGGGGGTGTATCAGCCCCAGCATTTT

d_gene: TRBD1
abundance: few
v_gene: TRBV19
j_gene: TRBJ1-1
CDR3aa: CASSIADRVTEAFF
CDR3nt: TGTGCCAGTAGTATAGCGGACAGGGTCACTGAAGCTTTCTTT

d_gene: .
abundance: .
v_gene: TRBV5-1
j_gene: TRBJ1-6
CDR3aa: CASSAQGGDNSPLHF
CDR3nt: TGCGCCAGCAGCGCCCAGGGAGGAGATAATTCACCCCTCCACTTT

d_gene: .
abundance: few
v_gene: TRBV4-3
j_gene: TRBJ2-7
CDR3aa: CASSLSRTTEQYF
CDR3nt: TGCGCCAGCAGCCTATCCCGGACTACTGAGCAGTACTTC